These T cell receptor beta chains were read from a single sample in a study of blood T cell repertoires in COVID-19. Clones were sequenced by immunoSEQ multiplex PCR, and TCRdb holds only the in-frame ones, with some missing. The top ten hold about a sixth of the sample, which has around 29,000 clones, about 65% seen once. Sequenced input: peripheral blood. These receptors all stem from a human donor in a cohort sampled during active COVID-19. CDR3s include the opening cysteine and the closing phenylalanine or tryptophan. The D gene is left open where the match is weak. The listing skips clone size in some rows; elsewhere it reads once, few, many or a size class.

DNA,CDR3,size,length,J,V,D
TGTGCCAGCAGTCTCACCGGGACAGCCTACGAGCAGTACTTC,CASSLTGTAYEQYF,.,14,TRBJ2-7,TRBV13,TRBD1
TGTGCCAGCAGCTTAGGCCTACAGGGTGGCTACACCTTC,CASSLGLQGGYTF,.,13,TRBJ1-2,TRBV11-2,.
TGCGCCAGCAGCTTGCAGACTAGGGGTGTTTATGGCTACACCTTC,CASSLQTRGVYGYTF,.,15,TRBJ1-2,TRBV5-1,.
TGTGCCAGCGCTTGGACAGAAAGCAATCAGCCCCAGCATTTT,CASAWTESNQPQHF,once,14,TRBJ1-5,TRBV7-8,.
TGTGCCAGCAGCTTATTTCCCAGGGTGAACACTGAAGCTTTCTTT,CASSLFPRVNTEAFF,.,15,TRBJ1-1,TRBV7-9,.
TGTGCCAGCAGCCAGTCGGATAGCGGGCACTACGAGCAGTACTTC,CASSQSDSGHYEQYF,.,15,TRBJ2-7,TRBV6-2/TRBV6-3,TRBD2
TGCAGTGCTTACTCCGACAATGAGCAGTTCTTC,CSAYSDNEQFF,once,11,TRBJ2-1,TRBV20-1,.
TGTGCCAGCCGGGAGTTGAACACTGAAGCTTTCTTT,CASRELNTEAFF,.,12,TRBJ1-1,TRBV9,.
TGTGCCAGCAGAAGACCCGGGACAGGCGAGCAGTACTTC,CASRRPGTGEQYF,.,13,TRBJ2-7,TRBV11-1,TRBD1
TGTGCCAGCAGCATTAGCGGGAGTGCCAAAAACATTCAGTACTTC,CASSISGSAKNIQYF,.,15,TRBJ2-4,TRBV7-2,TRBD2
TGTGCCAGCAGCTTCGGACAAAGCACAGATACGCAGTATTTT,CASSFGQSTDTQYF,.,14,TRBJ2-3,TRBV9,.
TGTGCCAGCAGTTTACAGGGAGGGGGATCAGATACGCAGTATTTT,CASSLQGGGSDTQYF,.,15,TRBJ2-3,TRBV27,.
TGTGCCAGCAGTTACCGCAATGAGCAGTTCTTC,CASSYRNEQFF,.,11,TRBJ2-1,TRBV6-5,.
TGTGCCAGCAGCCTCCGACTAGCGGGAGGGTACGAGCAGTACTTC,CASSLRLAGGYEQYF,once,15,TRBJ2-7,TRBV7-8,TRBD2
TGTGCCAGCAGCGTCGTAGGGGGCACAGATACGCAGTATTTT,CASSVVGGTDTQYF,many,14,TRBJ2-3,TRBV9,.
TGTGCCAGCAGTTTAGGCACAGGGCTCGAGCAGTACTTC,CASSLGTGLEQYF,.,13,TRBJ2-7,TRBV28,.
TGTGCCAGCAGCTTAGCGGGCAGCTACAATGAGCAGTTCTTC,CASSLAGSYNEQFF,.,14,TRBJ2-1,TRBV14,TRBD2
TGTGCCAGCAGCGAACCCGGACAGGGAACCGGGGAGCTGTTTTTT,CASSEPGQGTGELFF,.,15,TRBJ2-2,TRBV7-9,TRBD1
TGTGCCAGCAGCCCCCTCCCCGGACTAGCGACCTACAATGAGCAGTTCTTC,CASSPLPGLATYNEQFF,.,17,TRBJ2-1,TRBV7-3,TRBD2
TGTGCCATCAGTGGGGATTCGACAGGGACCGTCCCTGAAGCTTTCTTT,CAISGDSTGTVPEAFF,.,16,TRBJ1-1,TRBV10-3,TRBD1
TGTGCCAGCAGCCTGACTAGCCGGAGCTCCTACGAGCAGTACTTC,CASSLTSRSSYEQYF,.,15,TRBJ2-7,TRBV5-5,TRBD2
TGTGCCAGCAGCCTAATAGCGGGAGAGTTCTACGAGCAGTACTTC,CASSLIAGEFYEQYF,.,15,TRBJ2-7,TRBV7-8,TRBD2
TGCAGCGTGCAATACAGGGCCTACACTGAAGCTTTCTTT,CSVQYRAYTEAFF,.,13,TRBJ1-1,TRBV29-1,.
TGTGCCAGCAGCTCTCTTGACAGTCAAGAGACCCAGTACTTC,CASSSLDSQETQYF,.,14,TRBJ2-5,TRBV7-6,.
TGTGCCAGCAGTTTTATGACAGTCCATAACTATGGCTACACCTTC,CASSFMTVHNYGYTF,.,15,TRBJ1-2,TRBV28,.
TGTGCCAGCAGTTTCCGGGACAGGGGAGGACAGCCCCAGCATTTT,CASSFRDRGGQPQHF,.,15,TRBJ1-5,TRBV27,TRBD1
TGTGCCAGCAGCGCCTATCTACTTCAAGAGACCCAGTACTTC,CASSAYLLQETQYF,.,14,TRBJ2-5,TRBV7-7,.
TGTGCCAGCAGCTTCCGGAGCGACTCCTACGAGCAGTACTTC,CASSFRSDSYEQYF,.,14,TRBJ2-7,TRBV5-6,.
TGTGCCAGCTCACCACGACAGATTAGCAATCAGCCCCAGCATTTT,CASSPRQISNQPQHF,.,15,TRBJ1-5,TRBV18,.
TGTGCCAGCAGCGCCAGACTAGCGCAAACCGGGGAGCTGTTTTTT,CASSARLAQTGELFF,once,15,TRBJ2-2,TRBV5-6,TRBD2
TGCGCCAGCAGCCAAGATAGGCGGGGGGGAAACTACGAGCAGTACTTC,CASSQDRRGGNYEQYF,few,16,TRBJ2-7,TRBV4-3,TRBD2
TGTGCCAGCAGCCGATATCGGGGATATGAGCAGTTCTTC,CASSRYRGYEQFF,few,13,TRBJ2-1,TRBV7-3,.
TGTGCCAGCAGTTCTCTAGCGGGGCGAGAGACCCAGTACTTC,CASSSLAGRETQYF,.,14,TRBJ2-5,TRBV27,TRBD2
TGTGCCAGCAGTTACTCCCCGGACAGGGCGAACACTGAAGCTTTCTTT,CASSYSPDRANTEAFF,.,16,TRBJ1-1,TRBV6-5,TRBD1
TGTGCCAGCAGTTACTCTAAATACGAGCAGTACTTC,CASSYSKYEQYF,.,12,TRBJ2-7,TRBV6-2/TRBV6-3,.
TGTGCCAGCAGCCCAGGGGGACAGGGGGCGTGGGATACGCAGTATTTT,CASSPGGQGAWDTQYF,.,16,TRBJ2-3,TRBV5-4,TRBD1
TGTGCCAGCAGTTACGAGGGGGACACTGAAGCTTTCTTT,CASSYEGDTEAFF,.,13,TRBJ1-1,TRBV6-5,.
TGTGCCAGCAGCGTAGTGCCAGGGGCTAGCACAGATACGCAGTATTTT,CASSVVPGASTDTQYF,.,16,TRBJ2-3,TRBV9,.
TGTGCCACCAGTGACATCACAGATACGCAGTATTTT,CATSDITDTQYF,.,12,TRBJ2-3,TRBV24-1,.
TGTGCCAGCAGTTTCAGCGGGAAGGGACAAGAGACCCAGTACTTC,CASSFSGKGQETQYF,.,15,TRBJ2-5,TRBV28,TRBD2
TGTGCCAGCAGCCTAAGTAGACAGGGTCGGAGAGAAAAACTGTTTTTT,CASSLSRQGRREKLFF,.,16,TRBJ1-4,TRBV7-9,TRBD1